This T cell receptor (beta chain) was obtained from a study of identical twins. Germline V gene sequence: CDR1 SNHLY, CDR2 FYNNEI. This CDR3 spans 11 amino acids. The ends were cut back, 10 bases at V and 6 bases at J, with 10 bases in the middle. In this sample, this clonotype turned up a few times. TCRdb called the 5' RACE reads again in MiXCR, with one record for every CDR3 protein. The sample lists some 300,000 distinct CDR3 sequences, 9% to 15% seen once, with around 7.8% in the top ten. These data are also associated with another study on yellow fever vaccine responses in identical twins.

The J gene is TRBJ2-1, the V gene TRBV2; a possible D gene is TRBD2 (5 bases). Specimen: CD8+ T cells sorted from blood. The sequence derives from a young woman in good health. The chain's CDR3 is CATKGSNEQFF. The CDR3 nucleotides read TGTGCCACCAAAGGGAGCAATGAGCAGTTCTTC.